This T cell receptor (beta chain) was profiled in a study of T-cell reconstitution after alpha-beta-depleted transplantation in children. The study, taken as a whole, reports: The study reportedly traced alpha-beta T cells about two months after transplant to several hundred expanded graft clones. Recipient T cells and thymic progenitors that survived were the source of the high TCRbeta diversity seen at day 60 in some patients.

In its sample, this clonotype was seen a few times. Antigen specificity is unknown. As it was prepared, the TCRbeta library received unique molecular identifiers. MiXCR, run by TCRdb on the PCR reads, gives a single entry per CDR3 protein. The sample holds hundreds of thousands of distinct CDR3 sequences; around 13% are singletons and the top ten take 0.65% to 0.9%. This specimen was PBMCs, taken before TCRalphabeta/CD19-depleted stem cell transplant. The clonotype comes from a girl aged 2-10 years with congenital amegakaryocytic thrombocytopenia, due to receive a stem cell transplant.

CDR3 residues: CASSPTTNQPQHF. CDR3 coding DNA: TGTGCCAGTAGTCCGACTACAAATCAGCCCCAGCATTTT. The J gene is TRBJ1-5, the V gene TRBV19; D is uncertain. V lost 5 bases and J 4 bases, leaving 9 bases between the germline ends. The CDR3 sequence is 13 residues long. Germline V gene sequence: CDR1 LNHDA, CDR2 SQIVND (reference sequence). Looking up the rest from reference TRBV19 and TRBJ1-5 gives the full variable domain: DGGITQSPKYLFRKEGQNVTLSCEQNLNHDAMYWYRQDPGQGLRLIYYSQIVNDFQKGDIAEGYSVSREKKESFPLTVTSAQKNPTAFYLCASSPTTNQPQHFGDGTRLSIL.